The 18 T cell receptor beta chains presented below share a single source sample, sequenced in a study of regulatory T cells in long-lasting Graves disease (dated by TCRdb to the early 2020s). The time point label for this specimen denotes: newly diagnosed GD, antithyroid drugs for less than 3 months. For both TCR sequencing and RNA sequencing, RNA was extracted from PBMCs in TRIzol. Libraries were constructed by multiplex PCR. For sequencing, an Illumina HiSeq 4000 was employed. TCR beta libraries were built with iRepertoire HTBI primers and Arm-PCR amplification of CDR3 regions. TCRdb ran its own pipeline on the public reads, namely fastp trimming at Q25 and MiXCR clone calling, and kept in-frame beta chains. Rows matching on CDR3 protein sequence are summarized as one entry with the most common DNA and genes. The sample includes approximately 400,000 distinct CDR3 sequences, with approximately 16% observed a single time. Of the sample, around 7.6% is held by the ten largest clones.

These same data were also listed under a study on T cells in Graves' hyperthyroidism and ophthalmopathy.

The sample here was peripheral blood mononuclear cells (PBMCs), taken at new diagnosis, from a patient treated with antithyroid drugs. These receptors all stem from a middle-aged woman with Graves disease. Donor details come from another sample of the same person, matched by shared clones.

This clonotype was seen ten or more times. The chain combines TRBV28 with TRBJ2-3, with D perhaps matching TRBD1 or TRBD2 (5 bases each). Trimming pared 3 bases from V and 3 bases from J, leaving 7 bases between. CDR3 length: 13 amino acids. Germline V gene sequence: CDR1 MDHEN, CDR2 SYDVKM. The CDR3 nucleotides are TGTGCCAGCAGTTTGGGGGAAACAGATACGCAGTATTTT. Translating it yields CASSLGETDTQYF. The full variable domain, with the rest looked up from reference TRBV28 and TRBJ2-3, is DVKVTQSSRYLVKRTGEKVFLECVQDMDHENMFWYRQDPGLGLRLIYFSYDVKMKEKGDIPEGYSVSREKKERFSLILESASTNQTSMYLCASSLGETDTQYFGPGTRLTVL.

Turning to this clonotype: It may be a read error: a sequence one base away is much more abundant. The J gene is TRBJ2-7, the V gene TRBV20-1; 9 bases are a match to TRBD2. Germline lookup yields CDR1 DFQATT and CDR2 SNEGSKA (reference sequence). The CDR3 has 13 residues. In DNA form, the CDR3 reads TGCGGTGCTGGGCTAGCGGGAATCGGCGAGCAGTACTTC. Residues: CGAGLAGIGEQYF.

The chain carries TRBV4-1 and TRBJ1-3; D unclear. The germline V gene has CDR1 MGHRA and CDR2 YSYEKL. V dropped 0 bases and J dropped 0 bases, with 6 bases sitting between them. The CDR3 consists of 15 residues. The CDR3 nucleotides are TGCGCCAGCAGCCAAGAGACAATCTCTGGAAACACCATATATTTT. Its protein is CASSQETISGNTIYF.

This rearrangement joins TRBV20-1 to TRBJ2-1, with 10 bases fitting TRBD2. This CDR3 has 16 residues. CDR1 is DFQATT, CDR2 SNEGSKA, per germline (reference sequence). V shed 0 bases and J 8 bases; nucleotides not matched to a gene: 10. The DNA for the CDR3 is TGCAGTGCTAGAGATGTAACTAGCGGGATTCTCGATGAGCAGTTCTTC. Its protein is CSARDVTSGILDEQFF.

CDR3 amino acids: CASSPNQHGAGNTIYF. The DNA for the CDR3 is TGTGCCAGTAGTCCGAACCAGCATGGCGCTGGAAACACCATATATTTT. The rearrangement links TRBV19 to TRBJ1-3; D is ambiguous. Trimming stripped 5 bases from V and 2 bases from J, with 16 bases between. The CDR3 runs 16 residues. Germline V lookup: CDR1 LNHDA, CDR2 SQIVND (reference sequence).

V is TRBV9 and J is TRBJ1-2; 8 bases map to TRBD1. This CDR3 has 14 residues. Germline CDR1 and CDR2: SGDLS and YYNGEE. J was trimmed by 7 bases and V by 4 bases; bases with no gene match: 9. The CDR3 protein is CASSTLDRVAGYTF. In DNA form, the CDR3 reads TGTGCCAGCAGCACTTTGGACAGGGTGGCTGGCTACACCTTC.

This clonotype came up many times. V gene TRBV27 combines with J gene TRBJ1-1; D call uncertain. The V end was cut by 5 bases, the J end by 3 bases, with 19 bases between. This CDR3 comprises 16 residues. The V gene's germline CDR1 is MNHEY and CDR2 SMNVEV (reference sequence). DNA of the CDR3: TGTGCCAGCAGTCCCCGAGTAGGGAGGGCTGACACTGAAGCTTTCTTT. Encoded protein: CASSPRVGRADTEAFF.

The sample holds a few counts of this clonotype. The chain is built from TRBV20-1 and TRBJ2-2; TRBD2 matches 9 bases. CDR1 is DFQATT and CDR2 is SNEGSKA in the germline V gene (reference sequence). Trimming took 3 bases from V and 0 from J; bases not matched to a gene: 2. The CDR3 is made up of 15 amino acids. CDR3 nucleotides: TGCAGTGCTAGCGCGGGAGGGCCGAACACCGGGGAGCTGTTTTTT. It specifies CSASAGGPNTGELFF.

The V call is TRBV30, the J call TRBJ2-7; D not resolved. The CDR3 has 10 amino acids. In germline, CDR1 is GTSNPN, CDR2 SVGIG (reference sequence). The germline V and J ends were trimmed by 2 bases and 6 bases, with 5 bases remaining between them. This CDR3 is CAWSFCEQYF. The CDR3 bases are TGTGCCTGGAGTTTCTGCGAGCAGTACTTC.

This clonotype appeared many times. This CDR3 is CSVKNRENTEAFF. The CDR3, as DNA: TGCAGCGTGAAAAACAGGGAGAACACTGAAGCTTTCTTT. The chain recombines TRBV29-1 with TRBJ1-1; perhaps TRBD1 as D (6 bases). Germline CDR1 SQVTM, CDR2 ANQGSEA. The CDR3 consists of 13 residues. V lost 6 bases, J lost 1 base, and 12 bases lay in between.

This clonotype was observed many times. The chain has TRBV12-3 or TRBV12-4 and TRBJ2-5; 7 bases agree with TRBD1. V trimming: 1 base; J trimming: 4 bases; junction bases outside the gene matches: 3. The CDR3 has 14 residues. CDR3 amino acids: CASSLGQGAETQYF. DNA of the CDR3: TGTGCCAGCAGTTTAGGACAGGGCGCAGAGACCCAGTACTTC.

This chain links TRBV12-3 or TRBV12-4 with TRBJ1-3; 9 bases are a match to TRBD1. This CDR3 spans 15 amino acids. V lost 3 bases, J lost 4 bases, and 4 bases stayed unmatched. In DNA, the CDR3 is TGTGCCAGCAGTTTTCACAGGGGGCAAGGAAACACCATATATTTT. Translation: CASSFHRGQGNTIYF.

Only a few counts were recorded for this clonotype. The rearrangement uses TRBV27 and TRBJ1-1; 7 bases map to TRBD1. The CDR3 sequence is 13 residues long. In germline, CDR1 is MNHEY, CDR2 SMNVEV (reference sequence). The J segment lost 5 bases and the V segment lost 8 bases, leaving 8 bases of the junction unmatched. CDR3 sequence: CASRQGGWTEAFF. The CDR3 region has the DNA TGTGCCAGCCGCCAGGGGGGTTGGACTGAAGCTTTCTTT.

This clonotype has at least ten counts. The chain carries TRBV2 and TRBJ2-7; 8 bases are a match to TRBD2. Per the germline V gene, CDR1 is SNHLY and CDR2 is FYNNEI. The CDR3 sequence is 16 residues long. Trimming removed 0 bases from V and 2 bases from J; junction bases left unmatched: 6. The CDR3 here is CASSEARGSGTYEQYF. The DNA of the CDR3 is TGTGCCAGCAGTGAAGCCCGGGGTAGCGGGACCTACGAGCAGTACTTC.

By share of the sample, this clonotype is medium-sized. This chain connects TRBV12-3 or TRBV12-4 to TRBJ2-7, with D possibly being TRBD2 (5 bases). CDR3 size: 12 residues. Trimming cost V 5 bases and J 6 bases, with 11 bases left between them. The CDR3 is CASSQEGGEQYF. In DNA form, the CDR3 reads TGTGCCAGCAGTCAAGAGGGTGGCGAGCAGTACTTC.

This clonotype was recorded at least ten times. This rearrangement joins TRBV2 to TRBJ1-5; D is unresolved. The CDR3 extends over 16 amino acids. Looked up from germline, CDR1 is SNHLY and CDR2 is FYNNEI. V shed 2 bases and J shed 4 bases, with 15 bases lying between them. CDR3 sequence (DNA): TGTGCCAGCAGTGAACTTGGCAGGTTCGTTAATCAGCCCCAGCATTTT. This translates into CASSELGRFVNQPQHF.

The chain has TRBV20-1 and TRBJ1-3, with D unresolved. Trimming stripped 1 base from V and 5 bases from J, with 6 bases between. Germline CDR1 is DFQATT and CDR2 is SNEGSKA (reference sequence). The CDR3 has 12 amino acids. CDR3 bases: TGCAGTGCTAGAGTTGGGCGAAACACCATATATTTT. Its translation: CSARVGRNTIYF.

The J gene is TRBJ2-1, the V gene TRBV10-2, with a tentative D call TRBD2 (6 bases). Germline CDR1 WSHSY, CDR2 SAAADI. The ends were cut back, 6 bases at V and 7 bases at J, with 7 bases in the middle. The CDR3 length is 11 residues. The CDR3 reads CASRSGNEQFF. The CDR3 DNA reads as TGCGCCAGCAGGAGCGGGAATGAGCAGTTCTTC.